These 20 T cell receptor beta chains share one sample of origin, sequenced in a study of human T cells and chemical hapten exposure. Individual cDNA molecules received unique molecular identifiers in the library. TCRdb re-called the reads with MiXCR, one entry per CDR3 protein. The data show some 260 distinct CDR3 sequences, with roughly 54% seen just once and roughly 13% held by the top ten. Unfractionated whole blood served as the source for total RNA extraction. The material sequenced was whole blood. The receptors were gathered from a human donor who had alopecia or was a healthy volunteer (not recorded which). Some clones in this sample may be carry-over from other donors' samples. This table probably holds off-target reads from a library built for another chain.

The chain recombines TRBV5-1 with TRBJ2-3, with 10 bases that match TRBD2. Losses at the gene ends were 4 bases for V and 2 bases for J; bases not matched to a gene: 4. The CDR3 is made up of 15 amino acids. Per the germline V gene, CDR1 is SGHRS and CDR2 is YFSETQ. CDR3 nucleotide sequence: TGCGCCAGCAGCCAAACTAGCGGGACCACAGATACGCAGTATTTT. It yields the protein CASSQTSGTTDTQYF.

The genes are TRBV12-3 or TRBV12-4 and TRBJ2-5; D may be TRBD1 or TRBD2 (5 bases each). The CDR3 extends over 14 amino acids. Between the trimmed V and J ends, which lost 5 bases and 0 bases, there was a span of 10 bases. The CDR3, as DNA: TGTGCCAGCAGTGGCCGGGGCTACCAAGAGACCCAGTACTTC. Translated: CASSGRGYQETQYF.

The chain has TRBV7-6 and TRBJ2-1, with TRBD1 as a possible D gene (6 bases). Germline V gene data show CDR1 as SGHVS and CDR2 as FNYEAQ. The germline V and J ends were trimmed by 5 bases and 4 bases, with 21 bases remaining between them. The CDR3 is made up of 17 amino acids. Written as DNA, the CDR3 is TGTGCCAGCAGCCCGGGGTACGGGCAAGGGGGATACAATGAGCAGTTCTTC. Its protein product is CASSPGYGQGGYNEQFF.

The rearrangement joins TRBV7-8 to TRBJ2-5, with TRBD2 as a possible D gene (6 bases). V was pared by 0 bases and J by 5 bases, with 13 bases between. In germline, CDR1 is SGHVS, CDR2 FQNEAQ. The CDR3 sequence is 15 residues long. DNA for the CDR3: TGTGCCAGCAGCTTAGCGGAGGGGAATTTCGAGACCCAGTACTTC. Translating it yields CASSLAEGNFETQYF.

V gene TRBV18 combines with J gene TRBJ2-3, with TRBD2 matching over 8 bases. With 3 bases clipped from V and 7 bases from J, the junction kept 12 bases outside the gene matches. There are 16 residues in the CDR3. Germline values: CDR1 KGHSH, CDR2 LQKENI. The DNA for the CDR3 is TGTGCCAGCTCACCGCTTTCACCGGGGGGGCCTAATACGCAGTATTTT. Encoded protein: CASSPLSPGGPNTQYF. The full variable domain, with the rest looked up from reference TRBV18 and TRBJ2-3, is NAGVMQNPRHLVRRRGQEARLRCSPMKGHSHVYWYRQLPEEGLKFMVYLQKENIIDESGMPKERFSAEFPKEGPSILRIQQVVRGDSAAYFCASSPLSPGGPNTQYFGPGTRLTVL.

This clonotype has only one observation. V gene TRBV7-8 combines with J gene TRBJ2-7, with D maybe TRBD2 (5 bases). The CDR3 has 13 amino acids. Germline V gene data show CDR1 as SGHVS and CDR2 as FQNEAQ. V lost 8 bases and J lost 4, with 15 bases in between. CDR3: CASVVAGAYEQYF. CDR3 bases: TGTGCCAGCGTAGTGGCGGGTGCTTACGAGCAGTACTTC.

The chain combines TRBV6-5 with TRBJ2-7, with 10 positions matching TRBD2. V lost 0 bases and J lost 3; bases outside the gene matches: 2. This CDR3 is 15 amino acids long. CDR1 and CDR2 (germline): MNHEY, SVGAGI. The CDR3 DNA sequence: TGTGCCAGCAGTTACTCGCTAGCGGGAGTCTACGAGCAGTACTTC. It yields the protein CASSYSLAGVYEQYF.

The chain has TRBV28 and TRBJ2-7, with D possibly being TRBD2 (7 bases). Trimming shortened V by 3 bases and J by 4 bases, and 10 bases separated the two germline ends. Germline-derived CDR1 and CDR2 are MDHEN and SYDVKM. There are 13 residues in the CDR3. The CDR3 here is CASSLGGRYEQYF. CDR3 DNA sequence: TGTGCCAGCAGTTTGGGGGGGCGATACGAGCAGTACTTC.

This clonotype has more than one count but fewer than ten. The chain employs TRBV7-9 and TRBJ2-1; the D gene is possibly TRBD2 (5 bases). Germline CDR1 is SEHNR and CDR2 is FQNEAQ (reference sequence). Trimming took off 4 bases at V and 3 bases at J, with 10 bases between the two ends. The CDR3 spans 14 residues. CDR3 sequence (DNA): TGTGCCAGCAGCTCTTACCGGGACTACAATGAGCAGTTCTTC. Its translation: CASSSYRDYNEQFF.

This clonotype has more than one count but fewer than ten. The J gene is TRBJ2-7, the V gene TRBV29-1; 7 nucleotides line up with TRBD1. This CDR3 has 14 amino acids. The germline V gene encodes CDR1 SQVTM and CDR2 ANQGSEA. After removal of 0 bases from V and 5 bases from J, the junction contained 7 bases not matched to a gene. Here the CDR3 DNA reads TGCAGCGTTGAAGAAGCCGGGACAGAGGACGAGCAGTACTTC. It encodes CSVEEAGTEDEQYF.

This clonotype has a single count. The chain has TRBV12-3 or TRBV12-4 and TRBJ1-1; the match to TRBD1 covers 8 bases. Germline trimming cut 5 bases from V and 7 bases from J; bases unmatched to any gene: 6. This CDR3 comprises 13 residues. The CDR3 DNA is TGTGCCAGCAGTCTCGGACAGGGCTTTGAAGCTTTCTTT. Translating it yields CASSLGQGFEAFF.

This clonotype was observed a handful of times. This chain links TRBV6-2 or TRBV6-3 with TRBJ1-5, with D unresolved. This CDR3 has 15 residues. V lost 7 bases, J lost 4 bases, and 17 bases lay in between. The V gene's germline CDR1 is MNHEY and CDR2 SVGEGT. For the CDR3, the DNA is TGTGCCAGCACTCAAGTTAAGCTGGGAAATCAGCCCCAGCATTTT. Amino acids: CASTQVKLGNQPQHF.

The J gene is TRBJ2-7, the V gene TRBV5-6; 8 bases line up with TRBD1. The germline gives CDR1 SGHDT, CDR2 YYEEEE. The CDR3 consists of 15 residues. The J segment lost 2 bases and the V segment lost 4 bases, leaving 8 bases of the junction unmatched. The CDR3 spells CASSPTGVSAYEQYF. Written as DNA, the CDR3 is TGTGCCAGCAGCCCGACAGGGGTGAGCGCCTACGAGCAGTACTTC. The full variable domain, with the rest looked up from reference TRBV5-6 and TRBJ2-7, is DAGVTQSPTHLIKTRGQQVTLRCSPKSGHDTVSWYQQALGQGPQFIFQYYEEEERQRGNFPDRFSGHQFPNYSSELNVNALLLGDSALYLCASSPTGVSAYEQYFGPGTRLTVT.

The V call is TRBV4-1, the J call TRBJ1-6; 9 bases match TRBD1. Per the germline V gene, CDR1 is MGHRA and CDR2 is YSYEKL. The CDR3 runs to 14 residues. Germline trimming cut 4 bases from V and 7 bases from J; bases unmatched to any gene: 2. CDR3 in amino acids: CASSRTGENSPLHF. DNA of the CDR3: TGCGCCAGCAGCCGGACAGGGGAGAATTCACCCCTCCACTTT.

The sample holds a few counts of this clonotype. The chain uses TRBV10-1 and TRBJ2-7, with 7 bases identical to TRBD1. The junction had 11 bases not matched to a gene; V was cut back by 7 bases and J by 5 bases. Germline V gene data show CDR1 as WNHNN and CDR2 as SYGVQD (reference sequence). The CDR3 has 14 residues. The CDR3, as DNA: TGCGCCAGCAAAAACCGGGACAGAGTGGACGAGCAGTACTTC. Translating gives CASKNRDRVDEQYF.

V usage is TRBV7-8 and J usage is TRBJ2-5; unclear D gene. V was pared by 0 bases and J by 5 bases, with 7 bases between. Germline assignment: CDR1 SGHVS and CDR2 FQNEAQ. The CDR3 sequence is 13 residues long. The CDR3 sequence is CASSLADGETQYF. CDR3 bases: TGTGCCAGCAGCTTAGCGGATGGGGAGACCCAGTACTTC.

This rearrangement joins TRBV6-2 or TRBV6-3 to TRBJ2-2, with 8 bases matching TRBD1. Trimming cost V 5 bases and J 5 bases; bases outside gene matches: 4. CDR3 length equals 14 residues. CDR1 MNHEY and CDR2 SVGEGT come from the germline V gene. The CDR3 nucleotides read TGTGCCAGCAGTGGGACAGGTCTAACCGGGGAGCTGTTTTTT. This gives the protein CASSGTGLTGELFF.

The rearrangement joins TRBV11-2 to TRBJ2-3; 9 bases match TRBD2. V was pared by 1 base and J by 2 bases, with 19 bases of the junction left unmatched. CDR3 length equals 21 residues. In germline, CDR1 is SGHAT, CDR2 FQNNGV. For the CDR3, the DNA is TGTGCCAGCAGCTTAGCCATCAGGGGGGAACTAGCGGGCGCCTCCACAGATACGCAGTATTTT. Translation gives CASSLAIRGELAGASTDTQYF.

The chain joins TRBV2 to TRBJ2-7, with D uncertain. V was trimmed by 5 bases and J by 4 bases, leaving 12 bases between them. Germline loops: CDR1 SNHLY, CDR2 FYNNEI. There are 13 residues in the CDR3. CDR3 DNA sequence: TGTGCCAGCAGTACGGTTTTGAAGTACGAGCAGTACTTC. This gives the protein CASSTVLKYEQYF. Using reference TRBV2 and TRBJ2-7 for the parts outside the CDR3, the full variable domain is EPEVTQTPSHQVTQMGQEVILRCVPISNHLYFYWYRQILGQKVEFLVSFYNNEISEKSEIFDDQFSVERPDGSNFTLKIRSTKLEDSAMYFCASSTVLKYEQYFGPGTRLTVT.

The chain recombines TRBV5-6 with TRBJ2-7, with a possible D match to TRBD1 (5 bases). The germline gives CDR1 SGHDT, CDR2 YYEEEE. CDR3 size: 12 residues. Trimming stripped 3 bases from V and 3 bases from J, with 7 bases between. CDR3 protein: CASSYQGYEQYF. The CDR3 DNA reads TGTGCCAGCAGCTACCAGGGCTACGAGCAGTACTTC.